This TCR beta chain was obtained from a study of T cell responses to AZD1222 COVID-19 vaccine. Study-level points and caveats: In a largely white British group with more females than males, clonal diversity was possibly underestimated.

The CDR3 contains 14 residues. Germline values: CDR1 SEHNR, CDR2 FQNEAQ (reference sequence). V shed 0 bases and J shed 2 bases, with 7 bases lying between them. Profiled with immunoSEQ multiplex PCR; TCRdb holds only in-frame clones, not every one. The sample gives 70,000 to 95,000 clones, roughly 91% of which show up once; about 2.8% is in the top ten. This clone was seen a few times. Antigen: not known. This material consisted of peripheral blood, taken on day 0 of MenACWY control vaccination. The sequence derives from an adult in good health. The chain uses TRBV7-9 and TRBJ1-2; D ambiguous. In DNA form, the CDR3 reads TGTGCCAGCAGCTTAGCGGGGAGAAACTATGGCTACACCTTC. Protein sequence: CASSLAGRNYGYTF.